The 18 T cell receptor beta chains presented below share a single source sample, sequenced in a study of blood T cell repertoires in COVID-19. Only in-frame clones appear in the TCRdb table, and some are missing; sequencing was by immunoSEQ multiplex PCR. The data show tens of thousands of clones, with 80% to 85% seen just once and 2.5% to 4% held by the top ten. The sequencing sample was made of peripheral blood. These receptors were collected from a man between 35 and 55 years old with acute or convalescent COVID-19.

The rearrangement uses TRBV5-4 and TRBJ2-3; 9 bases agree with TRBD2. The length of the CDR3 is 13 residues. The germline V gene encodes CDR1 SGHNT and CDR2 YYREEE (reference sequence). V shed 2 bases and J 8 bases; nucleotides not matched to a gene: 3. The CDR3 DNA reads TGTGCCAGCAGCTTAGGCGGGGGGGCTACGCAGTATTTT. Translation gives CASSLGGGATQYF.

The chain couples TRBV7-2 to TRBJ2-7; 8 positions match TRBD2. The CDR3 consists of 16 residues. V shed 0 bases and J 2 bases; nucleotides not matched to a gene: 6. Germline CDR1 and CDR2: SGHTA and FQGNSA. DNA for the CDR3: TGTGCCAGCAGCTTAGCGGGCGGGGGGACGCCCTACGAGCAGTACTTC. This sequence encodes CASSLAGGGTPYEQYF.

The V call is TRBV4-2, the J call TRBJ1-5, with D unresolved. V was shortened by 0 bases and J by 4 bases, with 10 bases between the two germline ends. Germline V gene sequence: CDR1 LGHNA, CDR2 YNFKEQ. The CDR3 extends over 15 amino acids. The CDR3 nucleotides are TGTGCCAGCAGCCAAGATCCGGGGAGGAATCAGCCCCAGCATTTT. Translating gives CASSQDPGRNQPQHF.

This chain links TRBV30 with TRBJ1-1; D is unclear. V shed 2 bases and J shed 5 bases, with 15 bases lying between them. Germline assignment: CDR1 GTSNPN and CDR2 SVGIG (reference sequence). The CDR3 runs to 14 residues. The CDR3 DNA reads as TGTGCCTGGAGTAAAGTGGGCAGGATGACTGAAGCTTTCTTT. Protein product: CAWSKVGRMTEAFF.

This chain joins TRBV5-1 and TRBJ2-1, with 9 bases aligning to TRBD2. The CDR3 loop spans 17 amino acids. Per the germline V gene, CDR1 is SGHRS and CDR2 is YFSETQ. J gave up 8 bases and V 4 bases, and 16 bases lay outside the gene matches. The CDR3 loop is CASSTSVGSGSIYEQFF. DNA for the CDR3: TGCGCCAGCAGCACCTCCGTCGGTAGCGGGAGTATATATGAGCAGTTCTTC.

The J gene is TRBJ2-7, the V gene TRBV5-1; possibly TRBD1 for D (5 bases). Germline CDR1 and CDR2: SGHRS and YFSETQ. The CDR3 is made up of 12 amino acids. The ends were cut back, 4 bases at V and 3 bases at J, with 8 bases in the middle. Here the CDR3 reads CASSKTDYEQYF. CDR3 bases: TGCGCCAGCAGCAAGACAGACTACGAGCAGTACTTC.

This clone has just a few counts. CDR3 residues: CASSIRGFDQPQHF. CDR3 DNA sequence: TGTGCCAGCAGTATCAGGGGATTCGATCAGCCCCAGCATTTT. The rearrangement links TRBV6-5 to TRBJ1-5; a possible D gene is TRBD1 (6 bases). V was pared by 5 bases and J by 5 bases, with 13 bases between. This CDR3 region has 14 residues. Germline lookup yields CDR1 MNHEY and CDR2 SVGAGI.

This sequence joins TRBV12-2 and TRBJ1-3. TRBV12-2 is deemed a pseudogene. CDR3 length: 14 residues. Written as DNA, the CDR3 is TGTGCAAGTCGCCCTGCGCGCACTGGAAACACCATATATTTT. Translation gives CASRPARTGNTIYF.

The chain joins TRBV2 to TRBJ2-5; possibly TRBD2 for D (6 bases). There are 13 residues in the CDR3. CDR1 SNHLY and CDR2 FYNNEI come from the germline V gene. V dropped 5 bases and J dropped 3 bases, with 10 bases sitting between them. CDR3 coding DNA: TGTGCCAGCAGTAGGGACTTTAAAGAGACCCAGTACTTC. Its protein is CASSRDFKETQYF.

A single count supports this clone. The chain links TRBV29-1 to TRBJ1-2; no firm D call. The germline V gene encodes CDR1 SQVTM and CDR2 ANQGSEA. The CDR3 extends over 12 amino acids. V lost 4 bases to trimming and J lost 3 bases, with 9 bases between them. CDR3 coding DNA: TGCAGCGTTGGAGGCGGGGACTATGGCTACACCTTC. This encodes CSVGGGDYGYTF.

The rearrangement uses TRBV5-6 and TRBJ1-4; 8 bases fit TRBD1. This CDR3 has 15 residues. The ends lost 3 bases at V and 8 bases at J; junction bases unmatched: 9. Germline CDR1 reads SGHDT; CDR2 reads YYEEEE. CDR3 bases: TGTGCCAGCAGCTCCCAACAGGGGGTGGAAGAAAAACTGTTTTTT. This encodes CASSSQQGVEEKLFF.

This clone was counted once. The chain couples TRBV19 to TRBJ2-7, with TRBD2 identical over 7 bases. J lost 0 bases, V lost 3 bases, and 5 bases had no gene match. CDR3 length equals 15 residues. Germline CDR1 reads LNHDA; CDR2 reads SQIVND (reference sequence). The DNA of the CDR3 is TGTGCCAGTAGTATGGGTAGCGGGCACTCCTACGAGCAGTACTTC. Encoded protein: CASSMGSGHSYEQYF.

The chain carries TRBV19 and TRBJ2-5; D ambiguous. The CDR3 is made up of 13 amino acids. V lost 1 base and J 4 bases, leaving 7 bases between the germline ends. CDR1 and CDR2 (germline): LNHDA, SQIVND (reference sequence). The CDR3: CASSIAYGETQYF. The DNA for the CDR3 is TGTGCCAGTAGTATAGCCTATGGAGAGACCCAGTACTTC. Using reference TRBV19 and TRBJ2-5 for the parts outside the CDR3, the full variable domain is DGGITQSPKYLFRKEGQNVTLSCEQNLNHDAMYWYRQDPGQGLRLIYYSQIVNDFQKGDIAEGYSVSREKKESFPLTVTSAQKNPTAFYLCASSIAYGETQYFGPGTRLLVL.

The rearrangement uses TRBV9 and TRBJ1-2; D call uncertain. Germline V gene data show CDR1 as SGDLS and CDR2 as YYNGEE. CDR3 length equals 12 residues. V was clipped by 7 bases and J by 5 bases, with 12 bases between them. CDR3 in DNA: TGTGCCAGCTGGAGGGAAATTTATGGCTACACCTTC. Encoded protein: CASWREIYGYTF.

This sequence joins TRBV27 and TRBJ1-2; TRBD1 aligns across 11 bases. The germline CDR1 and CDR2 sequences are MNHEY and SMNVEV (reference sequence). The CDR3 totals 16 residues. V lost 2 bases to trimming and J lost 6 bases; unmatched junction nucleotides: 8. The CDR3 nucleotides read TGTGCCAGCAGTTTACTTGGACAGGGGGCGCAGGATGGCTACACCTTC. The encoded protein is CASSLLGQGAQDGYTF.

The chain is built from TRBV6-2 or TRBV6-3 and TRBJ2-1; 10 nucleotides line up with TRBD1. The germline CDR1 and CDR2 sequences are MNHEY and SVGEGT. The CDR3 runs to 15 residues. Losses at the gene ends were 5 bases for V and 4 bases for J; bases not matched to a gene: 5. As DNA, the CDR3 is TGTGCCAGCAGTCCATGGGGACAGGGGTACAATGAGCAGTTCTTC. Translated: CASSPWGQGYNEQFF.

The chain joins TRBV25-1 to TRBJ2-5; D not resolved. This CDR3 comprises 16 residues. CDR1 is MGHDK and CDR2 is SYGVNS in the germline V gene. Trimming took 5 bases from V and 5 from J, leaving 21 bases between them. The CDR3 reads CASSLRSTIPGETQYF. The CDR3 nucleotides are TGTGCCAGCAGTCTAAGGAGTACAATCCCCGGGGAGACCCAGTACTTC.

This clone occurred a few times. V usage is TRBV7-9 and J usage is TRBJ1-1, with 9 bases matching TRBD1. V lost 4 bases to trimming and J lost 0 bases; unmatched junction nucleotides: 3. The CDR3 length is 15 residues. Germline CDR1 reads SEHNR; CDR2 reads FQNEAQ (reference sequence). CDR3 in amino acids: CASSSGTGLNTEAFF. DNA of the CDR3: TGTGCCAGCAGCTCCGGGACAGGGCTGAACACTGAAGCTTTCTTT.